The 26 T cell receptor beta chains below all came from one sample that was sequenced in a study of blood T cell repertoires in COVID-19. Repertoires were generated with immunoSEQ multiplex PCR, while TCRdb's copy carries only in-frame clones and drops some. The repertoire holds 15,000 to 20,000 clones, with over 60% as singletons. Material for sequencing was peripheral blood. These receptors originate from a man in his 70s with COVID-19, enrolled during active disease.

Details on this clone: This CDR3 is also generated by other DNA sequences in the sample. The chain links TRBV5-4 to TRBJ2-3; 7 bases match TRBD1. This CDR3 comprises 15 residues. After removal of 4 bases from V and 2 bases from J, the junction contained 7 bases not matched to a gene. CDR1 and CDR2 from the germline V gene are SGHNT and YYREEE (reference sequence). The CDR3 DNA reads as TGTGCCAGCAGCACAGACAGGGATCACACAGATACGCAGTATTTT. Encoded protein: CASSTDRDHTDTQYF.

The chain recombines TRBV7-9 with TRBJ1-1, with 7 bases matching TRBD1. The CDR3 sequence is 13 residues long. Germline loops: CDR1 SEHNR, CDR2 FQNEAQ (reference sequence). The ends lost 5 bases at V and 12 bases at J; junction bases unmatched: 12. The CDR3 bases are TGTGCCAGCAGCCAAAGCGCAGGGGGGAGGACTTTCTTT. It specifies CASSQSAGGRTFF.

V and J are TRBV18 and TRBJ1-5; the D is unclear. Germline V CDR1 and CDR2: KGHSH, LQKENI. This CDR3 is 16 amino acids long. Trimming stripped 3 bases from V and 2 bases from J, with 14 bases between. CDR3 nucleotides: TGTGCCAGCTCACCTGCTCTACTATCGGGCAATCAGCCCCAGCATTTT. It codes for CASSPALLSGNQPQHF.

The J gene is TRBJ2-1, the V gene TRBV5-4; possibly TRBD2 for D (6 bases). This CDR3 contains 17 residues. V lost 5 bases to trimming and J lost 10 bases, with 28 bases between them. From germline, CDR1 is SGHNT and CDR2 YYREEE (reference sequence). DNA of the CDR3: TGTGCCAGCAGACTATGGAGCCAAAGCGGGTCTGGTCTGGAGCAGTTCTTC. It specifies CASRLWSQSGSGLEQFF.

This clone has a handful of counts. The gene calls are TRBV24-1 and TRBJ2-7; 7 bases align to TRBD2. The CDR3 sequence is 16 residues long. With V trimmed by 2 bases and J by 0 bases, 6 bases remained unmatched. Germline V gene sequence: CDR1 KGHDR, CDR2 SFDVKD. The CDR3, as DNA: TGTGCCACCAGTGATTCTGGAGCGGGGAACTCCTACGAGCAGTACTTC. Its translation: CATSDSGAGNSYEQYF.

This clone was seen once. CDR3 sequence reads: CANTSIEGIVYQPQHF. CDR3 coding DNA: TGTGCCAACACCTCCATTGAGGGAATAGTATATCAGCCCCAGCATTTT. The chain couples TRBV6-4 to TRBJ1-5; D ambiguous. The CDR3 covers 16 residues. V was cut by 10 bases and J by 5 bases, with 24 bases left in between. Germline V lookup: CDR1 MRHNA, CDR2 SNTAGT.

CDR3 nucleotides: TGCAGCGTGGGGCGAGGCGTAGGGGTCGGTTACGAGCAGTACTTC. It encodes CSVGRGVGVGYEQYF. The V and J genes are TRBV29-1 and TRBJ2-7, with D possibly TRBD1 on 5 matching bases. The CDR3 sequence is 15 residues long. CDR1 and CDR2 from the germline V gene are SQVTM and ANQGSEA. Trimming removed 6 bases at V and 4 bases at J, with 22 bases between.

The CDR3 spells CASSLFHEQFF. CDR3 sequence (DNA): TGTGCCAGCAGCCTCTTTCATGAGCAGTTCTTC. The rearrangement joins TRBV13 to TRBJ2-1; the D is unclear. The CDR3 length is 11 residues. CDR1 is PRHDT, CDR2 FYEKMQ, per germline (reference sequence). Trimming took 5 bases from V and 8 from J, leaving 7 bases between them.

The chain carries TRBV7-9 and TRBJ1-4; D remains ambiguous. V was cut by 3 bases and J by 0 bases, with 5 bases left in between. The CDR3 runs to 14 residues. The germline V gene encodes CDR1 SEHNR and CDR2 FQNEAQ (reference sequence). The CDR3: CASSFSATNEKLFF. DNA for the CDR3: TGTGCCAGCAGCTTCAGTGCAACTAATGAAAAACTGTTTTTT.

The chain employs TRBV28 and TRBJ2-6, with 7 positions matching TRBD1. Per the germline V gene, CDR1 is MDHEN and CDR2 is SYDVKM. The length of the CDR3 is 16 residues. The V gene end was trimmed by 5 bases and the J gene end by 2 bases; junction bases not matched to a gene: 6. The CDR3 region has the DNA TGTGCCAGCAGTCTAATACAGGGGACTGGGGCCAACGTCCTGACTTTC. Amino acid sequence: CASSLIQGTGANVLTF.

This chain links TRBV29-1 with TRBJ1-6, with 9 bases lining up with TRBD1. J lost 8 bases, V lost 5 bases, and 4 bases had no gene match. CDR3 length equals 13 residues. Germline assignment: CDR1 SQVTM and CDR2 ANQGSEA. The CDR3 region is CSVRDRADSPLHF. The CDR3 DNA follows: TGCAGCGTTCGGGACAGGGCGGATTCACCCCTCCACTTT.

The chain couples TRBV10-3 to TRBJ1-6, with 8 bases that match TRBD1. Germline CDR1 is ENHRY and CDR2 is SYGVKD. Trimming at V came to 5 bases and at J to 6 bases, leaving 6 bases not matched to a gene. This CDR3 region has 15 residues. Here the CDR3 reads CAISSWTGFNSPLHF. For the CDR3, the DNA is TGTGCCATCAGTAGCTGGACAGGGTTTAATTCACCCCTCCACTTT.

The CDR3 sequence is CASSLGLARTGELFF. In DNA, the CDR3 is TGTGCCAGCAGTTTGGGTCTAGCGCGTACCGGGGAGCTGTTTTTT. V and J are TRBV27 and TRBJ2-2, with D tentatively TRBD2 (6 bases). V lost 3 bases to trimming and J lost 5 bases, with 13 bases between them. From germline, CDR1 is MNHEY and CDR2 SMNVEV (reference sequence). CDR3 length equals 15 residues.

The genes are TRBV7-2 and TRBJ1-4; D uncertain. The CDR3 extends over 16 amino acids. The germline gives CDR1 SGHTA, CDR2 FQGNSA. Deletions cut 0 bases from V and 4 bases from J, with 12 bases between. CDR3 sequence: CASSLALPGYNEKLFF. For the CDR3, the DNA is TGTGCCAGCAGCTTAGCGCTTCCGGGGTATAATGAAAAACTGTTTTTT. Complete variable domain (other parts from reference TRBV7-2 and TRBJ1-4): GAGVSQSPSNKVTEKGKDVELRCDPISGHTALYWYRQSLGQGLEFLIYFQGNSAPDKSGLPSDRFSAERTGGSVSTLTIQRTQQEDSAVYLCASSLALPGYNEKLFFGSGTQLSVL.

This chain connects TRBV18 to TRBJ2-7; TRBD1 matches at 8 bases. The CDR3 is made up of 15 amino acids. Germline V gene data show CDR1 as KGHSH and CDR2 as LQKENI. With V trimmed by 4 bases and J by 0 bases, 5 bases remained unmatched. CDR3 residues: CASSLGQGGSYEQYF. DNA for the CDR3: TGTGCCAGCTCACTTGGACAGGGTGGCTCCTACGAGCAGTACTTC.

The chain employs TRBV18 and TRBJ1-6, with a possible D match to TRBD1 (5 bases). The CDR3 sequence is 14 residues long. Germline CDR1 and CDR2: KGHSH and LQKENI. V gave up 2 bases and J gave up 7 bases, with 9 bases separating them. The CDR3 reads CASSPGGTNSPLHF. Here the CDR3 DNA reads TGTGCCAGCTCACCAGGAGGGACCAATTCACCCCTCCACTTT.

The V call is TRBV6-5, the J call TRBJ2-1, with D maybe TRBD2 (5 bases). The germline V gene encodes CDR1 MNHEY and CDR2 SVGAGI. Trimming removed 0 bases at V and 7 bases at J, with 16 bases between. The CDR3 is 16 residues long. Here the CDR3 reads CASSYSLATPRNEQFF. CDR3 sequence (DNA): TGTGCCAGCAGTTACTCCCTAGCCACCCCTCGGAATGAGCAGTTCTTC.

The chain uses TRBV27 and TRBJ2-2; 7 bases match TRBD1. Germline CDR1 MNHEY, CDR2 SMNVEV (reference sequence). The CDR3 consists of 15 residues. The ends lost 4 bases at V and 4 bases at J; junction bases unmatched: 6. The CDR3: CASSSRQGITGELFF. In DNA, the CDR3 is TGTGCCAGCAGTTCCCGACAGGGAATCACCGGGGAGCTGTTTTTT.

Sample share makes this clone medium-sized (0.01 to 0.1%). The chain recombines TRBV28 with TRBJ1-5, with D unresolved. Trimming removed 6 bases at V and 2 bases at J, with 20 bases between. Germline loops: CDR1 MDHEN, CDR2 SYDVKM. The CDR3 sequence is 17 residues long. The CDR3 loop is CASSSAGILTGNQPQHF. The CDR3 DNA reads TGTGCCAGCAGCTCCGCCGGGATTCTAACGGGCAATCAGCCCCAGCATTTT.

The rearrangement uses TRBV7-6 and TRBJ1-5, with 7 bases matching TRBD1. The CDR3 length is 15 residues. Germline V lookup: CDR1 SGHVS, CDR2 FNYEAQ. The J segment lost 4 bases and the V segment lost 1 base, leaving 4 bases of the junction unmatched. CDR3 nucleotides: TGTGCCAGCAGCTTAGGGGCAGGGGGTAATCAGCCCCAGCATTTT. Encoded protein: CASSLGAGGNQPQHF.

The rearrangement links TRBV4-1 to TRBJ2-4, with a tentative D call TRBD1 (6 bases). The CDR3 covers 13 residues. V was cut by 1 base and J by 6 bases, with 7 bases left in between. Germline CDR1 MGHRA, CDR2 YSYEKL. The DNA of the CDR3 is TGCGCCAGCAGCCAAGTAGGGGGAAACATTCAGTACTTC. Translating it yields CASSQVGGNIQYF.

The V and J genes are TRBV10-3 and TRBJ1-5; a weak D match, TRBD1 (5 bases). In germline, CDR1 is ENHRY, CDR2 SYGVKD. The CDR3 totals 15 residues. The V gene lost 3 bases and the J gene lost 7 bases, with 16 bases spanning the gap. This chain's CDR3 is CAISEGGALKQPQHF. The CDR3 region has the DNA TGTGCCATCAGTGAAGGTGGGGCTCTAAAGCAGCCCCAGCATTTT.

The V gene is TRBV5-4, the J gene TRBJ1-5, with 8 bases lining up with TRBD1. CDR3 size: 14 residues. The J segment lost 4 bases and the V segment lost 3 bases, leaving 3 bases of the junction unmatched. Germline V lookup: CDR1 SGHNT, CDR2 YYREEE (reference sequence). CDR3: CASSSRDRNQPQHF. The CDR3 nucleotides read TGTGCCAGCAGCTCCCGGGACAGGAATCAGCCCCAGCATTTT.

The chain carries TRBV29-1 and TRBJ2-7; no reliable D call. The CDR3 totals 13 residues. Per the germline V gene, CDR1 is SQVTM and CDR2 is ANQGSEA. V dropped 6 bases and J dropped 2 bases, with 14 bases sitting between them. The CDR3 protein is CSVGGSLTYEQYF. The CDR3 nucleotides are TGCAGCGTGGGCGGCAGTTTGACCTACGAGCAGTACTTC.

The chain joins TRBV24-1 to TRBJ2-2; D may be TRBD1 (6 bases). With 7 bases removed from V and 5 bases from J, the gap between germline ends came to 16 bases. The CDR3 consists of 15 residues. Germline CDR1 KGHDR, CDR2 SFDVKD. The CDR3: CATSEGNRETGELFF. CDR3 in DNA: TGTGCCACCAGCGAAGGAAACAGGGAGACCGGGGAGCTGTTTTTT.

The J gene is TRBJ1-1, the V gene TRBV28; D is ambiguous. CDR3 length equals 12 residues. Germline V gene sequence: CDR1 MDHEN, CDR2 SYDVKM. The V end lost 5 bases, the J end lost 2 bases, and 6 bases lay between the germline ends. CDR3 region: CASSGGNTEAFF. In DNA, the CDR3 is TGTGCCAGCAGTGGAGGTAACACTGAAGCTTTCTTT.